This T cell receptor beta chain was documented in a study of radiotherapy plus CTLA-4 blockade in lung cancer. Whole-study context: Disease control was present in under 35% of patients, and objective responses in 18%.

The CDR3 has 17 residues. With 3 bases clipped from V and 3 bases from J, the junction kept 9 bases outside the gene matches. In germline, CDR1 is KGHSH, CDR2 LQKENI. Using immunoSEQ multiplex PCR, the repertoire was profiled, and TCRdb retains in-frame clones only, with some absent. Found here are 75,000 to 95,000 clones, roughly 80% of them singletons; the top ten hold about 26%. A word on this clone: What it recognizes is unknown.

The study gave focal radiation plus ipilimumab CTLA-4 blockade to patients with chemo-refractory metastatic non-small-cell lung cancer. Overall study results and limits: After radiotherapy and ipilimumab, tumor-derived clones expanded in peripheral blood. In blood, early T cell clone dynamics reportedly predicted response best, together with interferon-beta.

The chain couples TRBV18 to TRBJ2-1; 9 bases are a match to TRBD1. The sample consisted of peripheral blood, taken from a patient treated with radiotherapy plus ipilimumab. The receptor was derived from a human donor with non-small cell lung cancer that progressed on radiotherapy plus ipilimumab. CDR3 bases: TGTGCCAGCTCACCTCTGGACAGGGGACGGAACTACAATGAGCAGTTCTTC. Its translation: CASSPLDRGRNYNEQFF.